This T cell receptor beta chain originates from a study of T cell responses to AZD1222 COVID-19 vaccine. V lost 4 bases and J lost 7; bases outside the gene matches: 7. Germline-derived CDR1 and CDR2 are MDHEN and SYDVKM. The CDR3 has 15 amino acids. Note on this clone: The antigen remains undetermined.

Study-level results: Donors, mostly white British, included more females; clonal diversity was possibly underestimated.

Libraries were prepared by immunoSEQ multiplex PCR; TCRdb keeps only in-frame clonotypes and omits some of them. The table lists around 130,000 clones, around nine tenths of them singletons. The sample was peripheral blood, taken 28 days after the second AZD1222 dose. The source is an adult who received the AZD1222 COVID-19 vaccine. J is TRBJ2-1 and V is TRBV28; 10 bases are shared with TRBD1. CDR3 DNA: TGTGCCAGCAGTTCCGCCGGGACAGGGGAAAATGAGCAGTTCTTC. This encodes CASSSAGTGENEQFF.